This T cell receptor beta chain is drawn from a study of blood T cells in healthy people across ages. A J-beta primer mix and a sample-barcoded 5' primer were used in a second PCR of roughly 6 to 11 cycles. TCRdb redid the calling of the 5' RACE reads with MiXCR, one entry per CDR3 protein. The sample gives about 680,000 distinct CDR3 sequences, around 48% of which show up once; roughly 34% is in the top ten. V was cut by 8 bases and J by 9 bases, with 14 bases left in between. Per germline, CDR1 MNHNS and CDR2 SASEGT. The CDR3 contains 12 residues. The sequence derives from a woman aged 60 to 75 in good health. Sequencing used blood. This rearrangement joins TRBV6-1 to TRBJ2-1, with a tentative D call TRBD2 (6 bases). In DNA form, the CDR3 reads TGTGCCAGCGTGGGACGGAGGGGTGAGCAGTTCTTC. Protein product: CASVGRRGEQFF.